The clone carrying this TCR beta chain was counted only a few times. Germline V gives CDR1 MGHRA, CDR2 YSYEKL. The CDR3 runs to 16 residues. The junction had 10 bases not matched to a gene; V was cut back by 4 bases and J by 2 bases. The sample belongs to a study of blood T cell repertoires in COVID-19. Overall study: Samples representing acute and convalescent COVID-19 were sourced from the United States, Italy and Spain. Nucleic acid was either cDNA or gDNA, and it came from T cells, B-cell-depleted T cells, or PBMCs.

Method: immunoSEQ multiplex PCR; TCRdb's copy keeps in-frame clones and lacks some. Of about 89,000 clones in the sample, approximately 84% are singletons; the top ten hold 6.3%. Seattle participants joined during active infection and were tracked over time. Material: peripheral blood. The clonotype originates from a man between 65 and 85 years old with COVID-19, enrolled during active disease. V is TRBV4-1 and J is TRBJ1-2; 7 nucleotides align to TRBD1. CDR3 sequence (DNA): TGCGCCAGCAGCCCATTTTCGACAGGGACAAACTATGGCTACACCTTC. Translating gives CASSPFSTGTNYGYTF.